This T cell receptor (beta chain) comes out of a study of control samples from healthy donors and cancer patients. Method: immunoSEQ multiplex PCR; TCRdb's copy keeps in-frame clones and lacks some. Of tens of thousands of clones in the sample, about 87% were seen once. The V gene's germline CDR1 is PRHDT and CDR2 FYEKMQ (reference sequence). This CDR3 is built from 15 residues. Unmatched junction bases numbered 8, after V lost 4 bases and J lost 5 bases. Specimen: blood. This sequence was found in a man in his fifties or sixties in good health. V and J are TRBV13 and TRBJ2-5; TRBD2 agrees at 9 bases. The CDR3 here is CASSSTAGGLETQYF. CDR3 sequence (DNA): TGTGCCAGCAGCTCCACAGCGGGGGGCTTGGAGACCCAGTACTTC.